The TCR beta chain described here comes from a study of blood T cell repertoires in COVID-19. Study summary: Donors in the United States, Italy and Spain gave samples during acute or convalescent COVID-19. T cells, B-cell-depleted T cells, or PBMCs supplied cDNA or gDNA.

This clone was observed a few times. Original processing methods: Using reference gene primer amplification, nucleated cell counts were estimated. Sequencing used immunoSEQ multiplex PCR; TCRdb keeps in-frame clones, though not all of them. V, J and clone size derive from that table, while D and trimming were established from the DNA sequence. The sample carries some 74,000 clones, around 83% recorded once. Germline V lookup: CDR1 KGHSH, CDR2 LQKENI. The CDR3 is 14 residues long. Unmatched junction bases numbered 1, after V lost 6 bases and J lost 3 bases. The sequenced material came from peripheral blood. The TCR sequence derives from a man older than 75 with acute or convalescent COVID-19. V gene TRBV18 combines with J gene TRBJ1-5, with 11 bases matching TRBD1. CDR3 nucleotides: TGTGCCAGCTCGGGACAGGGGGACAATCAGCCCCAGCATTTT. This gives the protein CASSGQGDNQPQHF.